The subject of this entry is one T cell receptor (beta chain). Antigen: not known. V was shortened by 4 bases and J by 1 base, with 5 bases between the two germline ends. Germline loops: CDR1 SGHRS, CDR2 YFSETQ. This CDR3 region has 12 residues. This entry is derived from a study of cytomegalovirus exposure and HLA in healthy donors. Turning to the study itself: Early released data comprised about 85 million unique TCRs from HLA-typed donors.

Study-wide results and limits: Earlier analysis looked at TCR beta V segments, and most were productive about 90% or about 30% of the time. Equally common other TCR beta chains were less clonally expanded than HLA-associated ones, a later analysis found. Published work reported that the classifier diagnosed cytomegalovirus status with high specificity and sensitivity.

Amplification used 60 Vbeta primers and 13 Jbeta primers. Sequenced by immunoSEQ multiplex PCR; TCRdb stores in-frame clones only, minus some. The table shows 150,000 to 200,000 clones, with roughly four fifths occurring only once. V usage is TRBV5-1 and J usage is TRBJ2-5; D is uncertain. This clonotype was sampled from a woman aged 25 to 39 in good health and CMV-seropositive. The specimen was PBMCs. CDR3 sequence (DNA): TGCGCCAGCAGCCAGGTCCAAGAGACCCAGTACTTC. Its translation is CASSQVQETQYF.